Below, one TCR beta chain is given with its context. J lost 5 bases, V lost 4 bases, and 6 bases had no gene match. In germline, CDR1 is SGHRS, CDR2 YFSETQ. This CDR3 has 15 residues. Method: immunoSEQ multiplex PCR; TCRdb's copy keeps in-frame clones and lacks some. The data show some 240,000 clones, approximately 83% seen once. This entry belongs to a study of blood T cell repertoires in COVID-19. This TCR came from a man between 50 and 59 years old who had recovered from COVID-19. This sequence joins TRBV5-1 and TRBJ2-4; 10 nucleotides line up with TRBD1. Sample: PBMCs or T cells enriched from blood (not recorded which). CDR3 nucleotides: TGCGCCAGCAGCACTTCCGGGACAGGGGAAAACATTCAGTACTTC. Translated: CASSTSGTGENIQYF.